This TCR beta chain was sequenced for a study of blood T cell repertoires in COVID-19. Study-wide background: PBMCs, B-cell-depleted T cells, or T cells were the source of the cDNA or gDNA that made up the material.

It was during active infection that Seattle patients were enrolled and then longitudinally followed. Clones were sequenced by immunoSEQ multiplex PCR, and TCRdb holds only the in-frame ones, with some missing. The table has fewer than 90,000 clones, approximately 84% seen once. The V gene end was trimmed by 6 bases and the J gene end by 7 bases; junction bases not matched to a gene: 11. This CDR3 region has 14 residues. The V gene's germline CDR1 is WSHSY and CDR2 SAAADI. This TCR derives from a man between 70 and 80 years old with COVID-19, enrolled during active disease. Sequenced material: peripheral blood. The V and J genes are TRBV10-2 and TRBJ2-7; 8 bases are shared with TRBD1. CDR3 nucleotides: TGCGCCAGCAGAGTTGGACAGGGTGTGGGGGAGCAGTACTTC. Protein product: CASRVGQGVGEQYF.